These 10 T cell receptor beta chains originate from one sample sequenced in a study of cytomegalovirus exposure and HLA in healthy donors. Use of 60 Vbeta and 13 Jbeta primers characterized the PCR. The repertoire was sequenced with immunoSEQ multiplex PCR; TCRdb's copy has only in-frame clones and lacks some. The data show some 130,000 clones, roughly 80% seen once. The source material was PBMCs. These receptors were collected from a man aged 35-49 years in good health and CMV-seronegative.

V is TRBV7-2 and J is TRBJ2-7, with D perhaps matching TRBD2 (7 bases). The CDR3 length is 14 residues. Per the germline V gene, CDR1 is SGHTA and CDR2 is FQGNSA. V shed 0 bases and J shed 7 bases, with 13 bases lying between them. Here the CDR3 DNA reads TGTGCCAGCAGCTTAGCTGCGGGGGCTGGTGAGCAGTACTTC. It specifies CASSLAAGAGEQYF.

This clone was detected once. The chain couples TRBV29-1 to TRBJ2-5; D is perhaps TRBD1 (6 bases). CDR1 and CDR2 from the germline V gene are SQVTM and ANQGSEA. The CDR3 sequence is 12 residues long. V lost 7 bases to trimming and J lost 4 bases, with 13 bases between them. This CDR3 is CSAVTGLETQYF. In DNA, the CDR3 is TGCAGCGCCGTGACAGGTCTAGAGACCCAGTACTTC.

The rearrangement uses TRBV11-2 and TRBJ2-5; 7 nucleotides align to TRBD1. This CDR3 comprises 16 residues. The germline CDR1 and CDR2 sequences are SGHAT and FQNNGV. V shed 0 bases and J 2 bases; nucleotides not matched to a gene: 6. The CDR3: CASSLDIGGPQETQYF. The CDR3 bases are TGTGCCAGCAGCTTAGATATAGGGGGCCCGCAAGAGACCCAGTACTTC.

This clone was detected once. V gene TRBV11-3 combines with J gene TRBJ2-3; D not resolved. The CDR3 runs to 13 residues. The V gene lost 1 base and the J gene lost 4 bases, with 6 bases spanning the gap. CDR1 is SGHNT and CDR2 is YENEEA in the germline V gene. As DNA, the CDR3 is TGTGCCAGCAGCTTAGGAGGAGCAGATACGCAGTATTTT. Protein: CASSLGGADTQYF.

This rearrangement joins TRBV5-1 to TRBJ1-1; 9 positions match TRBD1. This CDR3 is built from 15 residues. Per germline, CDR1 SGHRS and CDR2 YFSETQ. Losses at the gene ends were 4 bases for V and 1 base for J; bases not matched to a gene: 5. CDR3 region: CASSPRTGENTEAFF. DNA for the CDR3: TGCGCCAGCAGCCCCAGGACAGGGGAGAACACTGAAGCTTTCTTT.

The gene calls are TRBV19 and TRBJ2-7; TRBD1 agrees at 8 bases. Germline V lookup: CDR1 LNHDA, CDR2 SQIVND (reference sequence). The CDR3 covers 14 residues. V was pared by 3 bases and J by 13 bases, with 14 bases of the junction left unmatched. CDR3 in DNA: TGTGCCAGTAGTATGCGGCACCCTCCTGACAGGGGATACTTC. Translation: CASSMRHPPDRGYF.

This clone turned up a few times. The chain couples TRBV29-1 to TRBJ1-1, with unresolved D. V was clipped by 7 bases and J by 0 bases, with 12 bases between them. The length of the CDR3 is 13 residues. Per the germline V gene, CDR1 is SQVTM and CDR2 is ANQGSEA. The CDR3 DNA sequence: TGCAGCGGACGATCGGGGATGAACACTGAAGCTTTCTTT. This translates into CSGRSGMNTEAFF.

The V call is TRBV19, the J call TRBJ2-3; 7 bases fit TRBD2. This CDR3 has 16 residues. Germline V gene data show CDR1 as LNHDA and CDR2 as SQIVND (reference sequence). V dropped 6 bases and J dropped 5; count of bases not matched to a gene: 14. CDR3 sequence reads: CASRTTQAGTGDTQYF. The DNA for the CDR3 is TGTGCCAGTAGGACCACACAAGCGGGAACGGGAGATACGCAGTATTTT.

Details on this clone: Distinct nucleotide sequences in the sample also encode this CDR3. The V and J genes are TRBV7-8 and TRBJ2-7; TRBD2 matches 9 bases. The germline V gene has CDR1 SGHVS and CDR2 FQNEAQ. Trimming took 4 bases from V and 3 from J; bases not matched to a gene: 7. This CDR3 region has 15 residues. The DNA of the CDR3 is TGTGCCAGCAGCTGGGGGCTAGCGGGGCTCTACGAGCAGTACTTC. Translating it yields CASSWGLAGLYEQYF.

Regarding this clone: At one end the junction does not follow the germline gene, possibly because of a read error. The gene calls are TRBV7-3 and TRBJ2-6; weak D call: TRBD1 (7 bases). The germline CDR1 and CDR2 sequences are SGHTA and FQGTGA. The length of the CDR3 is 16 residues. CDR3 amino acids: CSSSFQGGSGANVLTF. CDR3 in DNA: TGTTCCAGCAGCTTCCAGGGGGGCTCTGGGGCCAACGTCCTGACTTTC.